This T cell receptor (beta chain) emerged from a study of blood T cell repertoires in COVID-19. Authors' analysis steps: Nucleated cell number was recorded as an estimate derived from reference gene primer amplification. The protocol was immunoSEQ multiplex PCR, while the TCRdb copy is restricted to in-frame clones and leaves out a portion. From that table come the V and J calls and clone size; the DNA was used to work out D and trimming. The sample includes about 310,000 clones, approximately 91% seen only once; the top ten take 9.5%. The germline V gene encodes CDR1 SGHRS and CDR2 YFSETQ. J lost 2 bases, V lost 0 bases, and 5 bases had no gene match. This CDR3 is 15 amino acids long.

V and J are TRBV5-1 and TRBJ2-7; the match to TRBD2 covers 7 bases. The sequence was obtained from a middle-aged woman who had recovered from COVID-19. The sequencing sample was made of PBMCs or T cells enriched from blood (not recorded which). For the CDR3, the DNA is TGCGCCAGCAGCTTGGCGGGCGGGAGTACCTACGAGCAGTACTTC. Translating gives CASSLAGGSTYEQYF.